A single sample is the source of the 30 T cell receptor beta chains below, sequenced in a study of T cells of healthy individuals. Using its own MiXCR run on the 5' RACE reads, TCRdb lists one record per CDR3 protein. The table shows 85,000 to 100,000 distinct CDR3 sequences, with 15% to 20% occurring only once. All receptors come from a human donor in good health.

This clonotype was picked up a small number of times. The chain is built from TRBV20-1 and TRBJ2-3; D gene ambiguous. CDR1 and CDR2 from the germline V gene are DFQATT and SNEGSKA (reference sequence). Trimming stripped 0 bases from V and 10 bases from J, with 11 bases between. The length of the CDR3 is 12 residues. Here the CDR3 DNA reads TGCAGTGCTAGAGATATAAACCCCTCGCAGTATTTT. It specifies CSARDINPSQYF.

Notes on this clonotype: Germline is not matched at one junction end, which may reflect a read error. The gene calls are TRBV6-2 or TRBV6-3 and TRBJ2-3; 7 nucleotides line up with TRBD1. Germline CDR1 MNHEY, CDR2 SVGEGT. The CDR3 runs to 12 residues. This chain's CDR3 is CASSLTDRVWDF. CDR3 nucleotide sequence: TGTGCCAGCAGTCTAACTGACAGGGTTTGGGATTTT.

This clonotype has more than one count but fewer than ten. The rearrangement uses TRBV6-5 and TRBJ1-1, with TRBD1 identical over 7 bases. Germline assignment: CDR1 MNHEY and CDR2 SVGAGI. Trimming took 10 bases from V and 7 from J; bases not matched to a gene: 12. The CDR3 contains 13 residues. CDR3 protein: CATNRGLAGEAFF. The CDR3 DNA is TGTGCCACCAACAGGGGACTGGCAGGTGAAGCTTTCTTT.

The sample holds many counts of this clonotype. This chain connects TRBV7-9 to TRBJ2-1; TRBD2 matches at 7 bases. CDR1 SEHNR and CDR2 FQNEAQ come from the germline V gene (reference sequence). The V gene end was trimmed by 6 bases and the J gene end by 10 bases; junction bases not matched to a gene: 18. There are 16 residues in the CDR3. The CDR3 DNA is TGTGCCAGCAGTATTCCGGGACTACGGGACCCGGGAGAGCAGTTCTTC. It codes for CASSIPGLRDPGEQFF.

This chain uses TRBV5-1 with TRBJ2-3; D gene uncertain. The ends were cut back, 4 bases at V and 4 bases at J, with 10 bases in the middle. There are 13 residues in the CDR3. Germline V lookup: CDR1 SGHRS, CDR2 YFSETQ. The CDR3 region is CASSPTKADTQYF. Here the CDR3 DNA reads TGCGCCAGCAGCCCTACAAAGGCAGATACGCAGTATTTT. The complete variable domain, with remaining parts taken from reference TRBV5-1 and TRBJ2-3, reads KAGVTQTPRYLIKTRGQQVTLSCSPISGHRSVSWYQQTPGQGLQFLFEYFSETQRNKGNFPGRFSGRQFSNSRSEMNVSTLELGDSALYLCASSPTKADTQYFGPGTRLTVL.

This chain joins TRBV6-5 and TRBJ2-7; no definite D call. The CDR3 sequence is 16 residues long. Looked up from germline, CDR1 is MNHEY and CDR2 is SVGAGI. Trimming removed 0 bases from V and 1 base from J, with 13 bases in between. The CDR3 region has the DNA TGTGCCAGCAGTTACTCTTACTGGTCGGCTTCCTACGAGCAGTACTTC. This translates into CASSYSYWSASYEQYF.

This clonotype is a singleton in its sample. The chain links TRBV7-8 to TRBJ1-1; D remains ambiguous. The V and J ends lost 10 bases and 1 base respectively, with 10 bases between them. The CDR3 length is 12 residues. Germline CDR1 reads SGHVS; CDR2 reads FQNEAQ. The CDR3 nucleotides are TGTGCCATAAAGAAAGGGAACACTGAAGCTTTCTTT. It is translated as CAIKKGNTEAFF.

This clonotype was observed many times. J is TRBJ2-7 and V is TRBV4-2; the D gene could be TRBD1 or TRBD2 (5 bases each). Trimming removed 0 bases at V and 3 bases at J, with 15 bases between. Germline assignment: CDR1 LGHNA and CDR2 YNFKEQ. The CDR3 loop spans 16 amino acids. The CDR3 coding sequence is TGTGCCAGCAGCCAAGATTCCGGGGACCCATTCTACGAGCAGTACTTC. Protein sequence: CASSQDSGDPFYEQYF.

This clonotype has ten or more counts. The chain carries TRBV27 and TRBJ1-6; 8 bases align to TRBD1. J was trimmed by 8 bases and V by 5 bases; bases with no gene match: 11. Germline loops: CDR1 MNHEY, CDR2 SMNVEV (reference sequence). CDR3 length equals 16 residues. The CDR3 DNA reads TGTGCCAGCAGTCTCGACAGGGGCCCTGATGATTCACCCCTCCACTTT. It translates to CASSLDRGPDDSPLHF.

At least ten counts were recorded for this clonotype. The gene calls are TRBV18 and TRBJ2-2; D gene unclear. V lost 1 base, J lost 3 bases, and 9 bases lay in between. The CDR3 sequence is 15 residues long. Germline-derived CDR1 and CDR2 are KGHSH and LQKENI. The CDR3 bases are TGTGCCAGCTCACCACGGATTCGGGACACCGGGGAGCTGTTTTTT. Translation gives CASSPRIRDTGELFF.

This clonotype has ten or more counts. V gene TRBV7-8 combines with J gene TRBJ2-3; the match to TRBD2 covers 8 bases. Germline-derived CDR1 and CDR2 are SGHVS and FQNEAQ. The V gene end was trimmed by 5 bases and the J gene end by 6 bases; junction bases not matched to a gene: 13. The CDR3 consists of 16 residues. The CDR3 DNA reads TGTGCCAGCAGCATACTAAACGGGGGGGCAACCGATACGCAGTATTTT. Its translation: CASSILNGGATDTQYF.

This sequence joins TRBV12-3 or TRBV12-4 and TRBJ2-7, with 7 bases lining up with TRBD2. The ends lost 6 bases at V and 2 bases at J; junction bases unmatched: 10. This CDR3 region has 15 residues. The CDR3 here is CASSPLGGWTYEQYF. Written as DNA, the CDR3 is TGTGCCAGCAGCCCCCTGGGGGGGTGGACCTACGAGCAGTACTTC.

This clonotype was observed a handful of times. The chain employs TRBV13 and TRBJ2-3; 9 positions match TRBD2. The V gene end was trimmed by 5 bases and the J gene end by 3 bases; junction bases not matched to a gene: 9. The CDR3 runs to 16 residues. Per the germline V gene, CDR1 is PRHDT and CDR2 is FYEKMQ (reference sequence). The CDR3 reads CASSTFERGATDTQYF. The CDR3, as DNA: TGTGCCAGCAGCACATTCGAGCGGGGGGCTACAGATACGCAGTATTTT.

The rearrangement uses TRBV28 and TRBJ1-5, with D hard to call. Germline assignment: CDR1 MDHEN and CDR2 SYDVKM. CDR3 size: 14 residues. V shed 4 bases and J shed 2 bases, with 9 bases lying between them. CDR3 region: CASSWAGGNQPQHF. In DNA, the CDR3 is TGTGCCAGCAGTTGGGCCGGGGGCAATCAGCCCCAGCATTTT.

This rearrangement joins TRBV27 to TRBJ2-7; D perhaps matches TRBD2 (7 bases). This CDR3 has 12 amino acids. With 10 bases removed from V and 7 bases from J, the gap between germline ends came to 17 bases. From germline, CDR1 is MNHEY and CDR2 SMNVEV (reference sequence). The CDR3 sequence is CAISRTAGEQYF. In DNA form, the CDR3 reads TGTGCCATCAGCCGGACAGCGGGGGAGCAGTACTTC.

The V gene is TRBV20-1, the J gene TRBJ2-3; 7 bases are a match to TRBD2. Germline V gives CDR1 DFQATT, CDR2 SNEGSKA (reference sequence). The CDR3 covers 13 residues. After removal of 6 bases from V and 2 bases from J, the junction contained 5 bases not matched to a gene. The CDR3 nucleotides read TGCAGTGCCTTACTAGCGATCACAGATACGCAGTATTTT. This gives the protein CSALLAITDTQYF.

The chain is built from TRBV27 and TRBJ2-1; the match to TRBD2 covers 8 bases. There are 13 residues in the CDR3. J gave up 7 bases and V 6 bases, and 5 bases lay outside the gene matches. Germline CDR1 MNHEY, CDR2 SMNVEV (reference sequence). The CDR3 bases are TGTGCCAGCAGGGAGGGCGGGAGGAATGAGCAGTTCTTC. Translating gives CASREGGRNEQFF.

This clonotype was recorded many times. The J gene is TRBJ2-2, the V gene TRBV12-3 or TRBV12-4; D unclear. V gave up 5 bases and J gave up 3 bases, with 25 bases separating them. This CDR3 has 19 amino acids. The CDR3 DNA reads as TGTGCCAGCAGTCCTAACCCCCTAAGGTTTAGGCATTACACCGGGGAGCTGTTTTTT. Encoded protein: CASSPNPLRFRHYTGELFF.

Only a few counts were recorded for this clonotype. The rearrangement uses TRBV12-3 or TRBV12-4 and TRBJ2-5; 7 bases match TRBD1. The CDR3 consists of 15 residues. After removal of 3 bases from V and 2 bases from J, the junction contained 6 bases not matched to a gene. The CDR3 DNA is TGTGCCAGCAGTTTGCAGGGGGTAAATCAAGAGACCCAGTACTTC. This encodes CASSLQGVNQETQYF.

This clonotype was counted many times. The DNA for the CDR3 is TGTGCCAGCAGCCCCAGGATGAACACCGGGGAGCTGTTTTTT. Protein sequence: CASSPRMNTGELFF. This rearrangement joins TRBV11-2 to TRBJ2-2; D remains unclear. Trimming took off 5 bases at V and 1 base at J, with 8 bases between the two ends. The CDR3 consists of 14 residues. CDR1 and CDR2 from the germline V gene are SGHAT and FQNNGV.

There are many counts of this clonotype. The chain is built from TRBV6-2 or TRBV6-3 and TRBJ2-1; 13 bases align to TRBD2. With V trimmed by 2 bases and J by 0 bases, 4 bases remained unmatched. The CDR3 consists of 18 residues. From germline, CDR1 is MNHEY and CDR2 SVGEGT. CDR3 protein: CASSYGRLAGGSYNEQFF. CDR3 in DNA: TGTGCCAGCAGTTACGGGAGACTAGCGGGGGGCTCCTACAATGAGCAGTTCTTC.

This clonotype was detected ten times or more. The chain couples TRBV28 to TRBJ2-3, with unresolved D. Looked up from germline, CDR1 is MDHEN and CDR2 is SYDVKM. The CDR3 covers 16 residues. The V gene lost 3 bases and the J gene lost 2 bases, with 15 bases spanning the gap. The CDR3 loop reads CASSFRRTVATDTQYF. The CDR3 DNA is TGTGCCAGCAGTTTTCGACGGACCGTCGCCACAGATACGCAGTATTTT.

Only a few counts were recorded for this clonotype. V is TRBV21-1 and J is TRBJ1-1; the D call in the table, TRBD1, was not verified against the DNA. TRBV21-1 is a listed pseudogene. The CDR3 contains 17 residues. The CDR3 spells CASSSRQVPTLRPEAFF. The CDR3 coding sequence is TGTGCCAGCAGCTCCCGACAGGTCCCCACTTTGAGGCCTGAAGCTTTCTTT.

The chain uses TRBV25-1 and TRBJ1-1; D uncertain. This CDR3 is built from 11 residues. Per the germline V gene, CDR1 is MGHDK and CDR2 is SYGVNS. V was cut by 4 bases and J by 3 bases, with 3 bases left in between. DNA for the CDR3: TGTGCCAGCAGTGTGGACACTGAAGCTTTCTTT. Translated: CASSVDTEAFF.

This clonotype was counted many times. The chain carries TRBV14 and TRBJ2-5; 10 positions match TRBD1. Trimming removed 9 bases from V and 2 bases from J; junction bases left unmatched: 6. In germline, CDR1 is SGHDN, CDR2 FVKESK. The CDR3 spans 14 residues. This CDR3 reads CASRGQGRQETQYF. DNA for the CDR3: TGTGCCAGTCGGGGACAGGGGAGACAAGAGACCCAGTACTTC.

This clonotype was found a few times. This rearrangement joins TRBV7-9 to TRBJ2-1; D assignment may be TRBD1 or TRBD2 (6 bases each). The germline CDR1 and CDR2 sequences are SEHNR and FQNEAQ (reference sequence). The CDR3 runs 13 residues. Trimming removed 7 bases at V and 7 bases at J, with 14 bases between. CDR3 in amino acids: CASTKGGLNEQFF. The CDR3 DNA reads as TGTGCCAGCACTAAGGGGGGTTTGAATGAGCAGTTCTTC.

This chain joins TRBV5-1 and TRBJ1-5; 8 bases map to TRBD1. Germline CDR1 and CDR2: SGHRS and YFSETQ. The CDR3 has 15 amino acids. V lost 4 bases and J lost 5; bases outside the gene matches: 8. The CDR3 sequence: CASSMTGDNDQPQHF. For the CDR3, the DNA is TGCGCCAGCAGCATGACAGGGGACAATGATCAGCCCCAGCATTTT.

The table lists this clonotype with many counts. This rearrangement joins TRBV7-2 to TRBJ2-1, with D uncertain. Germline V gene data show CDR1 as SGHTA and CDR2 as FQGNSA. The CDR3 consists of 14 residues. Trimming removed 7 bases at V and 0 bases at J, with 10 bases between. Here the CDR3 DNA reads TGTGCCAGCACCCCAGATGCCTCCTACAATGAGCAGTTCTTC. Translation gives CASTPDASYNEQFF.

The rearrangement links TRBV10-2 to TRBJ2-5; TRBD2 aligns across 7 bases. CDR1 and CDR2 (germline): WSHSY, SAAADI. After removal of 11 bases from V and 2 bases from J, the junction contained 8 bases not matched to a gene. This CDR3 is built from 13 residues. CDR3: CAGSTGGQETQYF. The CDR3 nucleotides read TGCGCCGGCTCCACGGGGGGACAAGAGACCCAGTACTTC.

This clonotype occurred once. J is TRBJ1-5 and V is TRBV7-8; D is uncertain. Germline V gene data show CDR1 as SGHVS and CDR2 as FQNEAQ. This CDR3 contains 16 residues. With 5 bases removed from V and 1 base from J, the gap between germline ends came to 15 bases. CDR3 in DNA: TGTGCCAGCAGCCCCAGTCTGGTAGGGAGCAATCAGCCCCAGCATTTT. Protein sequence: CASSPSLVGSNQPQHF.